Presented here are 12 T cell receptor beta chains from one specimen sequenced in a study of blood T cell repertoires in COVID-19. The protocol was immunoSEQ multiplex PCR, while the TCRdb copy is restricted to in-frame clones and leaves out a portion. The sample has around 140,000 clones; 75% to 90% are singletons. Material: PBMCs or T cells enriched from blood (not recorded which). All receptors come from a man aged 55 to 69 who had recovered from COVID-19.

V is TRBV27 and J is TRBJ2-2; D unclear. The V end was cut by 6 bases, the J end by 4 bases, with 6 bases between. Per the germline V gene, CDR1 is MNHEY and CDR2 is SMNVEV (reference sequence). CDR3 length: 12 residues. CDR3 in DNA: TGTGCCAGCAGCAGGTTCACCGGGGAGCTGTTTTTT. Encoded protein: CASSRFTGELFF.

The rearrangement uses TRBV18 and TRBJ1-4; D gene uncertain. CDR1 is KGHSH, CDR2 LQKENI, per germline. Trimming shortened V by 3 bases and J by 7 bases, and 12 bases separated the two germline ends. This CDR3 has 14 amino acids. CDR3 sequence reads: CASSPLALGEKLFF. In nucleotides, the CDR3 is TGTGCCAGCTCACCCCTGGCCCTTGGTGAAAAACTGTTTTTT. The complete variable domain, with remaining parts taken from reference TRBV18 and TRBJ1-4, reads NAGVMQNPRHLVRRRGQEARLRCSPMKGHSHVYWYRQLPEEGLKFMVYLQKENIIDESGMPKERFSAEFPKEGPSILRIQQVVRGDSAAYFCASSPLALGEKLFFGSGTQLSVL.

The chain is built from TRBV28 and TRBJ2-1; 12 bases agree with TRBD2. V was pared by 8 bases and J by 15 bases, with 11 bases of the junction left unmatched. CDR3 length equals 13 residues. Looked up from germline, CDR1 is MDHEN and CDR2 is SYDVKM. In DNA form, the CDR3 reads TGTGCCAGCTCGACTAGCGGGAGCCCAAATTTGTTCTTC. It yields the protein CASSTSGSPNLFF.

The chain links TRBV18 to TRBJ2-1; D perhaps matches TRBD1 (6 bases). V was clipped by 6 bases and J by 0 bases, with 15 bases between them. Germline CDR1 KGHSH, CDR2 LQKENI. The CDR3 runs to 16 residues. In DNA, the CDR3 is TGTGCCAGCTCGCAGACTCAGGGGTTCTCCTACAATGAGCAGTTCTTC. This translates into CASSQTQGFSYNEQFF.

V usage is TRBV28 and J usage is TRBJ1-5; maybe TRBD1 (5 bases). CDR3 length equals 17 residues. V was trimmed by 6 bases and J by 3 bases, leaving 21 bases between them. The germline V gene encodes CDR1 MDHEN and CDR2 SYDVKM. This chain's CDR3 is CASSNPNPGLLNQPQHF. The CDR3 DNA sequence: TGTGCCAGCAGCAATCCTAATCCGGGACTGCTCAATCAGCCCCAGCATTTT.

This chain connects TRBV30 to TRBJ2-3, with D hard to call. In germline, CDR1 is GTSNPN, CDR2 SVGIG (reference sequence). The CDR3 spans 11 residues. Trimming cost V 3 bases and J 3 bases, with 4 bases left between them. DNA of the CDR3: TGTGCCTGGAGCCCTACAGATACGCAGTATTTT. Its translation is CAWSPTDTQYF.

The chain links TRBV6-5 to TRBJ1-5, with D possibly being TRBD1 (6 bases). This CDR3 is built from 13 residues. From germline, CDR1 is MNHEY and CDR2 SVGAGI. The V and J ends lost 9 bases and 6 bases respectively, with 15 bases between them. CDR3 nucleotides: TGTGCCAGTCGAAACAGGGTAGGTCAGCCCCAGCATTTT. It codes for CASRNRVGQPQHF.

CDR3 protein: CASSHAGQGWSGNTIYF. As DNA, the CDR3 is TGTGCCAGCAGCCATGCCGGACAGGGCTGGTCTGGAAACACCATATATTTT. This sequence joins TRBV3-1 (or the pseudogene TRBV3-2) and TRBJ1-3, with 8 positions matching TRBD1. V shed 3 bases, J shed 1 base, and the junction held 8 bases outside the gene matches. The germline gives CDR1 LGHDT, CDR2 YNNKEL (reference sequence). The length of the CDR3 is 17 residues.

V usage is TRBV9 and J usage is TRBJ2-2; D unclear. Germline V lookup: CDR1 SGDLS, CDR2 YYNGEE. The V and J ends lost 3 bases and 6 bases respectively, with 9 bases between them. The CDR3 runs 13 residues. The CDR3 nucleotides are TGTGCCAGCAGCGCAACGGAGTCCGGGGAGCTGTTTTTT. Protein: CASSATESGELFF.

The table lists this clone with a few counts. The chain couples TRBV3-1 (or the pseudogene TRBV3-2) to TRBJ2-7, with TRBD1 as a possible D gene (5 bases). Germline CDR1 and CDR2: LGHDT and YNNKEL (reference sequence). Trimming pared 1 base from V and 3 bases from J, leaving 10 bases between. The CDR3 runs to 14 residues. In DNA form, the CDR3 reads TGTGCCAGCAGCCAAGGCCACCAGGGCTACGAGCAGTACTTC. As protein: CASSQGHQGYEQYF.

This sequence joins TRBV7-2 and TRBJ2-1; TRBD2 aligns across 8 bases. The germline V gene has CDR1 SGHTA and CDR2 FQGNSA. The ends lost 1 base at V and 2 bases at J; junction bases unmatched: 1. The CDR3 length is 15 residues. The CDR3 sequence: CASSLGAGAYNEQFF. The CDR3 region has the DNA TGTGCCAGCAGCTTAGGAGCGGGAGCCTACAATGAGCAGTTCTTC.

The rearrangement uses TRBV28 and TRBJ1-4; TRBD1 matches at 9 bases. This CDR3 spans 14 amino acids. V lost 4 bases and J lost 8; bases outside the gene matches: 5. Germline V gene lookup returns CDR1 MDHEN and CDR2 SYDVKM. The CDR3 bases are TGTGCCAGCAGTTATCAGGGACAGGGAGAAAAACTGTTTTTT. This encodes CASSYQGQGEKLFF.